The 21 T cell receptor beta chains presented below share a single source sample, sequenced in a study of blood T cell repertoires in COVID-19. Assay used: immunoSEQ multiplex PCR; TCRdb lists only in-frame clones, some missing. The sample carries some 200,000 clones, about 85% recorded once. Sequenced: PBMCs or T cells enriched from blood (not recorded which). The receptors originated from a woman aged 25 to 39 who had recovered from COVID-19.

V gene TRBV3-1 (or the pseudogene TRBV3-2) combines with J gene TRBJ2-2, with TRBD2 matching over 11 bases. Germline assignment: CDR1 LGHDT and CDR2 YNNKEL (reference sequence). V was clipped by 4 bases and J by 4 bases; unmatched bases: 5. CDR3 length equals 16 residues. CDR3 sequence (DNA): TGTGCCAGCAGCCTAGCGGGGGGGATCGTCACCGGGGAGCTGTTTTTT. Residues: CASSLAGGIVTGELFF.

Here the CDR3 reads CASSSLREGKLGTEAFF. CDR3 bases: TGCGCCAGCAGCTCGCTGCGGGAGGGTAAATTAGGCACTGAAGCTTTCTTT. The rearrangement joins TRBV5-1 to TRBJ1-1; D unclear. The CDR3 consists of 17 residues. The germline CDR1 and CDR2 sequences are SGHRS and YFSETQ. The germline V and J ends were trimmed by 3 bases and 4 bases, with 22 bases remaining between them.

V usage is TRBV18 and J usage is TRBJ2-7; 8 nucleotides agree with TRBD1. The ends lost 4 bases at V and 3 bases at J; junction bases unmatched: 2. Germline V gene sequence: CDR1 KGHSH, CDR2 LQKENI. The CDR3 is 13 amino acids. The CDR3: CASSLGQGYEQYF. As DNA, the CDR3 is TGTGCCAGCTCACTCGGACAGGGCTACGAGCAGTACTTC.

The chain links TRBV2 to TRBJ2-3; TRBD2 matches at 12 bases. The CDR3 sequence is 16 residues long. The germline CDR1 and CDR2 sequences are SNHLY and FYNNEI. Trimming took 1 base from V and 1 from J; bases not matched to a gene: 0. CDR3: CASSEGTSGGTDTQYF. The CDR3 coding sequence is TGTGCCAGCAGTGAAGGGACTAGCGGGGGCACAGATACGCAGTATTTT.

The chain carries TRBV5-4 and TRBJ1-5, with a weak D call TRBD1 (5 bases). Deletions cut 3 bases from V and 7 bases from J, with 11 bases between. The CDR3 length is 13 residues. Germline CDR1 SGHNT, CDR2 YYREEE (reference sequence). The CDR3 DNA reads TGTGCCAGCAGCTCAGGGAATGGCCAGCCCCAGCATTTT. The encoded protein is CASSSGNGQPQHF.

CDR3 nucleotides: TGTGCCTCTGGGGCTAGCGGGGAAGAGACCCAGTACTTC. Residues: CASGASGEETQYF. The chain links TRBV25-1 to TRBJ2-5; 9 bases line up with TRBD2. Germline-derived CDR1 and CDR2 are MGHDK and SYGVNS. The CDR3 has 13 residues. V was clipped by 11 bases and J by 3 bases; unmatched bases: 7.

This chain uses TRBV9 with TRBJ1-3, with unresolved D. The germline V gene has CDR1 SGDLS and CDR2 YYNGEE. This CDR3 has 16 residues. V lost 3 bases to trimming and J lost 0 bases, with 13 bases between them. In DNA form, the CDR3 reads TGTGCCAGCAGCGGCCAGAGGAACCACTCTGGAAACACCATATATTTT. Its protein is CASSGQRNHSGNTIYF.

This clone was seen only once. The rearrangement links TRBV5-1 to TRBJ1-2; TRBD1 matches at 7 bases. V dropped 3 bases and J dropped 1; count of bases not matched to a gene: 12. This CDR3 is 17 amino acids long. In germline, CDR1 is SGHRS, CDR2 YFSETQ. CDR3 DNA: TGCGCCAGCAGCTCCGGGACAGCGATCCCGTATAACTATGGCTACACCTTC. This sequence encodes CASSSGTAIPYNYGYTF. The full variable domain, completed using reference TRBV5-1 and TRBJ1-2, is KAGVTQTPRYLIKTRGQQVTLSCSPISGHRSVSWYQQTPGQGLQFLFEYFSETQRNKGNFPGRFSGRQFSNSRSEMNVSTLELGDSALYLCASSSGTAIPYNYGYTFGSGTRLTVV.

This chain uses TRBV11-3 with TRBJ1-3; TRBD1 matches at 7 bases. Trimming at V came to 2 bases and at J to 2 bases, leaving 0 bases not matched to a gene. The CDR3 is 14 amino acids. Germline-derived CDR1 and CDR2 are SGHNT and YENEEA. CDR3 in DNA: TGTGCCAGCAGCTTAACAGGGGCTGGAAACACCATATATTTT. It codes for CASSLTGAGNTIYF.

V usage is TRBV12-3 or TRBV12-4 and J usage is TRBJ2-5, with D maybe TRBD1 (6 bases). Trimming shortened V by 6 bases and J by 4 bases, and 9 bases separated the two germline ends. CDR3 length: 12 residues. The CDR3 protein is CASRDSSETQYF. The CDR3 DNA reads as TGTGCCAGCAGGGACAGTTCAGAGACCCAGTACTTC.

J is TRBJ1-1 and V is TRBV5-6; tentatively, D is TRBD1 (6 bases). V lost 6 bases to trimming and J lost 5 bases, with 14 bases between them. The germline gives CDR1 SGHDT, CDR2 YYEEEE. The CDR3 spans 13 residues. CDR3 DNA sequence: TGTGCCAGCAACTTTGGGGGCGGAACTGAAGCTTTCTTT. It codes for CASNFGGGTEAFF.

The CDR3 sequence is CASSQDYRGDFPEAFF. The CDR3, as DNA: TGCGCCAGCAGCCAAGATTACAGGGGCGACTTCCCTGAAGCTTTCTTT. The chain links TRBV4-3 to TRBJ1-1, with TRBD1 matching over 7 bases. CDR1 and CDR2 (germline): LGHNA, YSLEER. CDR3 length: 16 residues. Trimming at V came to 0 bases and at J to 6 bases, leaving 10 bases not matched to a gene.

The chain couples TRBV10-1 to TRBJ2-6, with D maybe TRBD1 (7 bases). Trimming pared 4 bases from V and 0 bases from J, leaving 25 bases between. The CDR3 covers 21 residues. From germline, CDR1 is WNHNN and CDR2 SYGVQD (reference sequence). The CDR3 loop is CASSGRFGGQRNSSGANVLTF. CDR3 DNA: TGCGCCAGCAGTGGTCGCTTCGGGGGACAGCGAAATAGCTCTGGGGCCAACGTCCTGACTTTC.

V is TRBV3-1 (or the pseudogene TRBV3-2) and J is TRBJ1-2, with D maybe TRBD1 (6 bases). The CDR3 extends over 16 amino acids. CDR1 and CDR2 from the germline V gene are LGHDT and YNNKEL (reference sequence). V shed 1 base and J shed 7 bases, with 19 bases lying between them. CDR3 sequence (DNA): TGTGCCAGCAGCCAAGGTTCGGGGGGCGGCCTCGGTGGCTACACCTTC. It codes for CASSQGSGGGLGGYTF.

The chain joins TRBV2 to TRBJ2-4, with 10 bases aligning to TRBD2. Germline V lookup: CDR1 SNHLY, CDR2 FYNNEI. V lost 4 bases, J lost 4 bases, and 4 bases stayed unmatched. This CDR3 is built from 15 residues. The CDR3 sequence is CASSAGTSDKNIQYF. In DNA form, the CDR3 reads TGTGCCAGCAGTGCAGGGACTAGCGATAAAAACATTCAGTACTTC.

This clone was counted a few times. Other DNA sequences in the same sample also yield this CDR3. This chain joins TRBV12-3 or TRBV12-4 and TRBJ1-2; TRBD1 might be the D (6 bases). CDR3 length equals 13 residues. V dropped 4 bases and J dropped 4 bases, with 10 bases sitting between them. DNA for the CDR3: TGTGCCAGCAGTTCACGGACAGTCTATGGCTACACCTTC. Encoded protein: CASSSRTVYGYTF.

The chain carries TRBV4-2 and TRBJ2-7; 14 bases agree with TRBD2. The CDR3 sequence is 21 residues long. Germline CDR1 reads LGHNA; CDR2 reads YNFKEQ. Trimming cost V 3 bases and J 1 base; bases outside gene matches: 17. CDR3 in amino acids: CASSQRLEVGLAGGRSYEQYF. For the CDR3, the DNA is TGTGCCAGCAGCCAGCGCCTAGAGGTTGGACTAGCGGGGGGACGTTCCTACGAGCAGTACTTC.

The CDR3 nucleotides are TGCAGCGTGGTCGTAGCGGGGGACAACACCGGGGAGCTGTTTTTT. Residues: CSVVVAGDNTGELFF. The chain employs TRBV29-1 and TRBJ2-2, with 9 bases identical to TRBD2. The V and J ends lost 6 bases and 2 bases, in that order; junction bases with no gene match: 7. The CDR3 totals 15 residues. Per the germline V gene, CDR1 is SQVTM and CDR2 is ANQGSEA.

This sequence joins TRBV18 and TRBJ1-1; D unclear. V shed 2 bases and J shed 1 base, with 8 bases lying between them. The germline V gene encodes CDR1 KGHSH and CDR2 LQKENI. The CDR3 contains 14 residues. The CDR3 DNA follows: TGTGCCAGCTCACCATTGAACAGGAACACTGAAGCTTTCTTT. Its translation is CASSPLNRNTEAFF. Based on the CDR3 plus reference TRBV18 and TRBJ1-1, the full variable domain is NAGVMQNPRHLVRRRGQEARLRCSPMKGHSHVYWYRQLPEEGLKFMVYLQKENIIDESGMPKERFSAEFPKEGPSILRIQQVVRGDSAAYFCASSPLNRNTEAFFGQGTRLTVV.

Note on this clone: Additional DNA sequences in this sample encode the identical CDR3. This rearrangement joins TRBV3-1 (or the pseudogene TRBV3-2) to TRBJ1-2; 7 bases are shared with TRBD1. The CDR3 is 13 residues long. With 5 bases clipped from V and 5 bases from J, the junction kept 5 bases outside the gene matches. Per germline, CDR1 LGHDT and CDR2 YNNKEL (reference sequence). In DNA, the CDR3 is TGTGCCAGCAGCACTGGGACAGCATATGGCTACACCTTC. Encoded protein: CASSTGTAYGYTF.

The gene calls are TRBV7-2 and TRBJ1-1; no reliable D call. Germline lookup yields CDR1 SGHTA and CDR2 FQGNSA. This CDR3 has 13 residues. V was trimmed by 0 bases and J by 6 bases, leaving 8 bases between them. In nucleotides, the CDR3 is TGTGCCAGCAGCTTAGCGCAACAGTCTGAAGCTTTCTTT. Translated, it gives CASSLAQQSEAFF.